This T cell receptor beta chain was identified in a study of cytomegalovirus exposure and HLA in healthy donors. Study-wide results and caveats: In vitro, three CMV-associated chains proved specific for CMV antigens. Associated with cytomegalovirus, according to the listing, were some 180 TCR beta chains. After further analysis at a later stage, roughly 16,000 TCR beta sequences were associated with HLA alleles at 0.05 false discovery rate. A later analysis appeared to link common viral pathogens to several of the most significant clusters.

Remarks on this clone: The antigen is undetermined.

Vbeta (60) and Jbeta (13) primers were used in the PCR. Generated by immunoSEQ multiplex PCR, the TCRdb table keeps only in-frame clones and is missing some. The repertoire has around 140,000 clones, approximately 84% of them found once; the top ten carry around 1.5%. V gave up 0 bases and J gave up 5 bases, with 10 bases separating them. In germline, CDR1 is SGHAT, CDR2 FQNNGV. There are 14 residues in the CDR3. V and J are TRBV11-2 and TRBJ2-5; a possible D gene is TRBD1 (5 bases). The clonotype originates from a man aged 30-40 years in good health and CMV-seropositive. The sequencing sample was made of PBMCs. DNA of the CDR3: TGTGCCAGCAGCTTAGATCGTGGGGCGGAGACCCAGTACTTC. Translating gives CASSLDRGAETQYF.